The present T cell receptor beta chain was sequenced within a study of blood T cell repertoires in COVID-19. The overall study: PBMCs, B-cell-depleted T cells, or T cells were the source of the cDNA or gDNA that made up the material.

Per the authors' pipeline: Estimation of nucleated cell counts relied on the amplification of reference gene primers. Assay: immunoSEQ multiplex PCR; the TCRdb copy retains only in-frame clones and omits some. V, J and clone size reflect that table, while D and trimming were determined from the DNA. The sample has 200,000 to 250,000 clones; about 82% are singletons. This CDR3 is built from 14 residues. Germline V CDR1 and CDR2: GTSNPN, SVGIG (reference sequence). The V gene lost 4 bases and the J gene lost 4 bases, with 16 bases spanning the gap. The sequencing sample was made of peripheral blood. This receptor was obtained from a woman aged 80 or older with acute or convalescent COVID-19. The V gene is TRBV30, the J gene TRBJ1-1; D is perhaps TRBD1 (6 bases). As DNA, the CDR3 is TGTGCCTGGAATGACCGGGGGGCGATCACTGAAGCTTTCTTT. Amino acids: CAWNDRGAITEAFF.